Shown below are 6 T cell receptor beta chains from a single sample sequenced in a study of blood T cell repertoires in COVID-19. This table comes from immunoSEQ multiplex PCR, and its TCRdb copy is limited to in-frame clones, with some not included. The sample holds some 150,000 clones, 81% seen once. Sequenced sample: peripheral blood. The receptors derive from a human donor with acute or convalescent COVID-19. The donor label of this sample is uncertain.

This clone was observed a single time. CDR3 nucleotides: TGTGCCAGCAGTGTAGCCTACCTAGGGGGGGCTGGCAATGAGCAGTTCTTC. It codes for CASSVAYLGGAGNEQFF. The V and J genes are TRBV6-1 and TRBJ2-1, with D maybe TRBD2 (7 bases). Trimming shortened V by 4 bases and J by 6 bases, and 22 bases separated the two germline ends. This CDR3 comprises 17 residues. Germline CDR1 is MNHNS and CDR2 is SASEGT.

The chain recombines TRBV24-1 with TRBJ2-7; 8 bases map to TRBD1. The V and J ends lost 5 bases and 3 bases, in that order; junction bases with no gene match: 5. CDR1 is KGHDR and CDR2 is SFDVKD in the germline V gene. The length of the CDR3 is 14 residues. The DNA of the CDR3 is TGTGCCACCAGTGGGGGGACAGGTAACTACGAGCAGTACTTC. It translates to CATSGGTGNYEQYF.

The V and J genes are TRBV2 and TRBJ1-2, with D tentatively TRBD1 (6 bases). Looked up from germline, CDR1 is SNHLY and CDR2 is FYNNEI. The germline V and J ends were trimmed by 6 bases and 10 bases, with 18 bases remaining between them. This CDR3 region has 13 residues. CDR3 sequence (DNA): TGTGCCAGCAGCGCTTGGACAGAGGGCTTCTACACCTTC. Protein sequence: CASSAWTEGFYTF.

The chain joins TRBV11-2 to TRBJ1-1, with D tentatively TRBD1 (5 bases). V shed 5 bases and J shed 8 bases, with 21 bases lying between them. This CDR3 is built from 15 residues. CDR1 SGHAT and CDR2 FQNNGV come from the germline V gene. The CDR3, as DNA: TGTGCCAGCAGCCCCTCCCCCCCAGGGTGGAGAGAAGCTTTCTTT. Protein product: CASSPSPPGWREAFF.

This chain connects TRBV11-2 to TRBJ2-2; no clear D. The CDR3 length is 15 residues. With 3 bases removed from V and 0 bases from J, the gap between germline ends came to 8 bases. The germline V gene encodes CDR1 SGHAT and CDR2 FQNNGV. The CDR3 sequence: CASSFKIANTGELFF. As DNA, the CDR3 is TGTGCCAGCAGCTTCAAGATAGCGAACACCGGGGAGCTGTTTTTT. Supplemented by reference TRBV11-2 and TRBJ2-2, the full variable domain reads EAGVAQSPRYKIIEKRQSVAFWCNPISGHATLYWYQQILGQGPKLLIQFQNNGVVDDSQLPKDRFSAERLKGVDSTLKIQPAKLEDSAVYLCASSFKIANTGELFFGEGSRLTVL.

J is TRBJ2-1 and V is TRBV14; TRBD2 might be the D (7 bases). The CDR3 is 17 residues long. Germline CDR1 and CDR2: SGHDN and FVKESK. V was clipped by 1 base and J by 1 base, with 14 bases between them. In nucleotides, the CDR3 is TGTGCCAGCAGCCAAGGAGGGGGGGTCCTTTCCTACAATGAGCAGTTCTTC. This gives the protein CASSQGGGVLSYNEQFF.